This T cell receptor beta chain was obtained from a study of TIL therapy for anti-PD-1-resistant metastatic lung cancer. Study in general: Most patients had lung adenocarcinoma; a handful of tumors were EGFR-mutant, two ALK-rearranged; half smoked currently or formerly. Tumors carried a median approximately 1.6 non-synonymous mutations per megabase. Findings of the study overall: Compared with baseline intratumoral T cells, expanded TIL cultures were more clonal and less diverse (roughly 6.3% vs 31%).

This was the immunoSEQ v3 assay. The data were produced by immunoSEQ multiplex PCR, yet TCRdb's version contains in-frame clones alone and is incomplete. The sample lists some 90,000 clones; roughly 65% were seen once. A few counts support this clone. Its specificity is not known. Regarding time point: pre-treatment sample, taken before nivolumab and TIL therapy. Pleural nodules or supraclavicular lymph nodes made up most of the excised metastases sampled. Germline CDR1 and CDR2: SGHRS and YFSETQ. The trim removed 4 bases at V and 3 bases at J, leaving 9 bases unmatched. This CDR3 has 15 residues. This sequence originates from a person aged 25-85 years with non-small cell lung cancer. Sequencing was performed on tumor tissue, taken at baseline. The chain combines TRBV5-1 with TRBJ1-1; 7 positions agree with TRBD1. The CDR3 here is CASSPWDRKYTEAFF. The CDR3 DNA is TGCGCCAGCAGCCCATGGGACAGAAAGTACACTGAAGCTTTCTTT.